Below are 21 T cell receptor beta chains sequenced from a single sample in a study of post-analysis software for immune sequencing data. Study-level points and caveats: With TRBV5-6, TRBV5-1 and TRBV20-1 included, 5 or 6 TRBV segments were more frequent in patients than in controls.

No antigen has been assigned to these receptors. Carried by the TCR beta cDNA libraries were unique molecular identifiers. TCRdb re-analysed the PCR reads in MiXCR, keeping a single row per CDR3 protein. The sample consists of about 500,000 distinct CDR3 sequences, roughly 46% of them appearing once. The material sequenced was blood. The receptors were sampled from a girl aged 5 to 17 with multiple sclerosis.

This clonotype was counted a few times. V is TRBV6-5 and J is TRBJ2-5; the D gene is possibly TRBD2 (6 bases). The CDR3 has 14 residues. The germline V gene encodes CDR1 MNHEY and CDR2 SVGAGI. Trimming removed 4 bases from V and 1 base from J, with 10 bases in between. CDR3 bases: TGTGCCAGCAGTTCCCGGGACTCCCAAGAGACCCAGTACTTC. This codes for CASSSRDSQETQYF.

The chain joins TRBV6-2 or TRBV6-3 to TRBJ1-1, with unresolved D. The CDR3 is 13 amino acids. Per the germline V gene, CDR1 is MNHEY and CDR2 is SVGEGT. V was clipped by 6 bases and J by 2 bases, with 10 bases between them. CDR3 sequence reads: CASSDDGNTEAFF. The CDR3 bases are TGTGCCAGCAGCGACGACGGAAACACTGAAGCTTTCTTT.

The sample holds a few counts of this clonotype. V and J are TRBV5-1 and TRBJ2-5; 8 bases match TRBD1. The length of the CDR3 is 14 residues. Germline V gene sequence: CDR1 SGHRS, CDR2 YFSETQ. Germline trimming cut 0 bases from V and 4 bases from J; bases unmatched to any gene: 2. The CDR3, as DNA: TGCGCCAGCAGCTTGGCCGACAGGGGAGAGACCCAGTACTTC. Translation gives CASSLADRGETQYF.

This clonotype has a handful of counts. The gene calls are TRBV20-1 and TRBJ2-1, with 9 bases lining up with TRBD2. Germline values: CDR1 DFQATT, CDR2 SNEGSKA (reference sequence). V dropped 6 bases and J dropped 7; count of bases not matched to a gene: 10. The CDR3 has 14 amino acids. The CDR3 bases are TGCAGTGCGCGGCCGGGACTAGCTGTAAATGAGCAGTTCTTC. Amino acid sequence: CSARPGLAVNEQFF.

V is TRBV4-1 and J is TRBJ1-1; D is undetermined. This CDR3 is 12 amino acids long. Deletions cut 7 bases from V and 0 bases from J, with 6 bases between. The germline gives CDR1 MGHRA, CDR2 YSYEKL. CDR3 coding DNA: TGCGCCAGCACCGGGCTGAACACTGAAGCTTTCTTT. Translating it yields CASTGLNTEAFF.

This chain uses TRBV3-1 with TRBJ2-5; 9 bases are a match to TRBD1. The closer fit of TRBJ2-7 to the DNA end suggests the J call may be wrong. Looked up from germline, CDR1 is LGHDT and CDR2 is YNNKEL (reference sequence). This CDR3 spans 15 amino acids. This CDR3 is CASSQLRDRAREQYF. The CDR3 DNA reads as TGTGCCAGCAGCCAACTCCGGGACAGGGCTCGCGAGCAGTACTTC.

This clonotype was counted a few times. The V gene is TRBV7-2, the J gene TRBJ2-5; a possible D gene is TRBD2 (6 bases). The CDR3 extends over 17 amino acids. Deletions cut 6 bases from V and 6 bases from J, with 26 bases between. CDR1 is SGHTA and CDR2 is FQGNSA in the germline V gene. CDR3 DNA: TGTGCCAGCAGTCCGAACCTGGGACTGCTAGCTAAAAAGACCCAGTACTTC. It specifies CASSPNLGLLAKKTQYF. Looking up the rest from reference TRBV7-2 and TRBJ2-5 gives the full variable domain: GAGVSQSPSNKVTEKGKDVELRCDPISGHTALYWYRQSLGQGLEFLIYFQGNSAPDKSGLPSDRFSAERTGGSVSTLTIQRTQQEDSAVYLCASSPNLGLLAKKTQYFGPGTRLLVL.

The chain has TRBV6-2 or TRBV6-3 and TRBJ2-7; D is unresolved. Trimming pared 7 bases from V and 1 base from J, leaving 14 bases between. CDR3 length: 14 amino acids. Germline V CDR1 and CDR2: MNHEY, SVGEGT. CDR3 loop: CASNPLGESYEQYF. Here the CDR3 DNA reads TGTGCCAGCAACCCGCTTGGGGAATCCTACGAGCAGTACTTC.

This rearrangement joins TRBV5-6 to TRBJ2-4; no reliable D call. The J call may not be correct, given that the DNA end is closer to TRBJ2-7. CDR3 size: 14 residues. CDR1 SGHDT and CDR2 YYEEEE come from the germline V gene. The CDR3 region has the DNA TGTGCCAGCAGCTTGGACAGTTGGGCCTACGAGCAGTACTTC. Encoded protein: CASSLDSWAYEQYF.

The chain couples TRBV27 to TRBJ2-5; no clear D. Germline V gene sequence: CDR1 MNHEY, CDR2 SMNVEV (reference sequence). The CDR3 runs to 14 residues. V dropped 2 bases and J dropped 5 bases, with 12 bases sitting between them. CDR3 DNA sequence: TGTGCCAGCAGTTTAGTTTATAACTTTGAGACCCAGTACTTC. Protein: CASSLVYNFETQYF.

The rearrangement joins TRBV28 to TRBJ2-1; D tentatively reads TRBD1 or TRBD2 (5 bases each). CDR3 length equals 14 residues. V was trimmed by 3 bases and J by 5 bases, leaving 11 bases between them. In germline, CDR1 is MDHEN, CDR2 SYDVKM. This CDR3 reads CASSLRGRDNEQFF. The CDR3 bases are TGTGCCAGCAGTTTGAGGGGAAGGGACAATGAGCAGTTCTTC.

V is TRBV3-1 and J is TRBJ2-3; unclear D gene. Germline CDR1 LGHDT, CDR2 YNNKEL (reference sequence). CDR3 size: 14 residues. With 2 bases removed from V and 1 base from J, the gap between germline ends came to 7 bases. This CDR3 is CASSQTIRTDTQYF. The DNA for the CDR3 is TGTGCCAGCAGCCAAACAATCCGCACAGATACGCAGTATTTT.

This clonotype was seen repeatedly, ten times or more. The chain recombines TRBV7-3 with TRBJ2-7, with TRBD1 matching over 7 bases. The CDR3 runs to 14 residues. The ends lost 6 bases at V and 0 bases at J; junction bases unmatched: 5. CDR1 and CDR2 from the germline V gene are SGHTA and FQGTGA. Written as DNA, the CDR3 is TGTGCCAGCAGTCCGACAGGGAGCTCCTACGAGCAGTACTTC. It specifies CASSPTGSSYEQYF.

The chain joins TRBV28 to TRBJ2-7, with 10 bases fitting TRBD1. CDR3 length: 15 residues. Looked up from germline, CDR1 is MDHEN and CDR2 is SYDVKM. Trimming took 5 bases from V and 5 from J; bases not matched to a gene: 9. Here the CDR3 DNA reads TGTGCCAGCAGTCTACCGGGACAGGGGACCCACGAGCAGTACTTC. It yields the protein CASSLPGQGTHEQYF. Complete variable domain (other parts from reference TRBV28 and TRBJ2-7): DVKVTQSSRYLVKRTGEKVFLECVQDMDHENMFWYRQDPGLGLRLIYFSYDVKMKEKGDIPEGYSVSREKKERFSLILESASTNQTSMYLCASSLPGQGTHEQYFGPGTRLTVT.

The chain has TRBV4-1 and TRBJ2-7; 12 bases map to TRBD2. From germline, CDR1 is MGHRA and CDR2 YSYEKL. The CDR3 has 15 amino acids. The junction had 2 bases not matched to a gene; V was cut back by 3 bases and J by 2 bases. CDR3 protein: CASSHRLAGAYEQYF. As DNA, the CDR3 is TGCGCCAGCAGCCATCGACTAGCGGGGGCCTACGAGCAGTACTTC.

This clonotype has only a few counts. This sequence joins TRBV5-1 and TRBJ2-7; possible D gene TRBD2, 6 bases. V was pared by 6 bases and J by 3 bases, with 19 bases between. CDR1 and CDR2 from the germline V gene are SGHRS and YFSETQ. This CDR3 comprises 15 residues. The DNA for the CDR3 is TGCGCCAGCACCGTTCTCGGGGGTAGCTACTACGAGCAGTACTTC. Translated, it gives CASTVLGGSYYEQYF.

The chain couples TRBV20-1 to TRBJ2-1, with 7 bases lining up with TRBD2. This CDR3 is 14 amino acids long. The germline CDR1 and CDR2 sequences are DFQATT and SNEGSKA (reference sequence). V shed 6 bases, J shed 4 bases, and the junction held 9 bases outside the gene matches. CDR3 loop: CSAIRASGYNEQFF. The DNA for the CDR3 is TGCAGTGCCATCCGGGCTAGCGGATACAATGAGCAGTTCTTC.

The CDR3 spells CATSDFGTGGGGELFF. The CDR3 nucleotides read TGTGCCACCAGTGATTTTGGGACAGGGGGCGGCGGGGAGCTGTTTTTT. The chain has TRBV24-1 and TRBJ2-2, with TRBD1 identical over 12 bases. Germline loops: CDR1 KGHDR, CDR2 SFDVKD. Trimming removed 1 base from V and 7 bases from J; junction bases left unmatched: 3. This CDR3 is built from 16 residues.

The rearrangement joins TRBV4-1 to TRBJ2-1; D ambiguous. The J call is in doubt because the DNA end fits TRBJ2-7 better. This CDR3 has 15 residues. Per germline, CDR1 MGHRA and CDR2 YSYEKL. The CDR3 DNA reads as TGCGCCAGCGCCGATGGAGCGAGCTCCTACAATGAGCAGTACTTC. It is translated as CASADGASSYNEQYF.

This clonotype turned up a few times. The chain has TRBV4-1 and TRBJ2-5; 7 bases line up with TRBD2. Trimming removed 4 bases from V and 3 bases from J; junction bases left unmatched: 17. The CDR3 length is 18 residues. Germline V lookup: CDR1 MGHRA, CDR2 YSYEKL. CDR3 DNA: TGCGCCAGCAGCCGGGGGACTAACTCCCCCGACCTAAAAGAGACCCAGTACTTC. It encodes CASSRGTNSPDLKETQYF.

V is TRBV2 and J is TRBJ2-5; 12 nucleotides match TRBD2. The CDR3 length is 16 residues. Germline CDR1 SNHLY, CDR2 FYNNEI. Germline trimming cut 4 bases from V and 4 bases from J; bases unmatched to any gene: 7. CDR3 in amino acids: CASSGFTTSGRETQYF. DNA for the CDR3: TGTGCCAGCAGTGGTTTTACGACTAGCGGGAGAGAGACCCAGTACTTC.